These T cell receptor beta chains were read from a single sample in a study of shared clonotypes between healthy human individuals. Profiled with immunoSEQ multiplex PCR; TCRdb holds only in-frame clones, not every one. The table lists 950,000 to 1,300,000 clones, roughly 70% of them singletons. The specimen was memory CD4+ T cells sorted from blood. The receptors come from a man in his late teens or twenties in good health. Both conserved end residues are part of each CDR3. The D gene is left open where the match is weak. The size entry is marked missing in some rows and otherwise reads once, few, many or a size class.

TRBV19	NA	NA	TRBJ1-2	CASSISFGEYGYTF	TGTGCCAGTAGTATTTCCTTCGGGGAATATGGCTACACCTTC
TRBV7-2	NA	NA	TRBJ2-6	CASSLGRGIGANVLTF	TGTGCCAGCAGCTTAGGCCGCGGGATCGGGGCCAACGTCCTGACTTTC
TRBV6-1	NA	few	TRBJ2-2	CASSEQDTGELFF	TGTGCCAGCAGTGAACAGGACACCGGGGAGCTGTTTTTT
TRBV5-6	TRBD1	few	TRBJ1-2	CASSTGQGAVYGYTF	TGTGCCAGCAGCACGGGACAGGGGGCAGTCTATGGCTACACCTTC
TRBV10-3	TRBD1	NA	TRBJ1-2	CAISESSQGMGGYTF	TGTGCCATCAGTGAGTCCTCACAGGGGATGGGTGGCTACACCTTC
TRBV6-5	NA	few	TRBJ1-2	CASSYDRNSGYTF	TGTGCCAGCAGTTACGACAGGAATAGCGGCTACACCTTC
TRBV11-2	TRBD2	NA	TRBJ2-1	CASSLGASGSYNEQFF	TGTGCCAGCAGCCTAGGGGCTAGCGGGAGCTACAATGAGCAGTTCTTC
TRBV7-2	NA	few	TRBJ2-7	CASSFQNRLSEQYF	TGTGCCAGCAGCTTTCAGAACCGGCTATCCGAGCAGTACTTC
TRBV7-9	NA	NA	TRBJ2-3	CASSLGSGSNTDTQYF	TGTGCCAGCAGCTTAGGTTCAGGGAGTAACACAGATACGCAGTATTTT
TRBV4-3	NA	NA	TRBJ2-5	CASSRWSGLEQETQYF	TGCGCCAGCAGCCGTTGGAGCGGATTAGAACAAGAGACCCAGTACTTC
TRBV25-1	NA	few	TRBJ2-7	CASGGQLSSYEQYF	TGTGCCAGCGGTGGACAGTTGAGCTCCTACGAGCAGTACTTC
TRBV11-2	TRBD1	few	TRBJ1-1	CASRGTATLNTEAFF	TGTGCCAGCAGGGGGACAGCCACCTTGAACACTGAAGCTTTCTTT
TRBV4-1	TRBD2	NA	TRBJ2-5	CASSRLEREATQYF	TGCGCCAGCAGCCGATTGGAGCGGGAGGCGACCCAGTACTTC
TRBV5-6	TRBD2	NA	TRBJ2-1	CASSRLAGGYNEQFF	TGTGCCAGCAGCCGACTAGCGGGAGGTTACAATGAGCAGTTCTTC
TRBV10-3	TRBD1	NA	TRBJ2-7	CATVGQASYEQYF	TGTGCCACTGTGGGACAGGCGTCCTACGAGCAGTACTTC
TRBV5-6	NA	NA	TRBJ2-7	CASSPIGLSISYEQYF	TGTGCCAGCAGCCCCATTGGGCTGTCAATATCCTACGAGCAGTACTTC
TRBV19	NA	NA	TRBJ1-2	CASSGSQNYGYTF	TGTGCCAGTAGTGGCAGCCAAAACTATGGCTACACCTTC
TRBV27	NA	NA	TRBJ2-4	CASSAQTVAKNIQYF	TGTGCCAGCAGTGCCCAAACAGTAGCCAAAAACATTCAGTACTTC
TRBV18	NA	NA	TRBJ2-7	CASSPGAPYEQYF	TGTGCCAGCTCACCGGGGGCCCCATACGAGCAGTACTTC
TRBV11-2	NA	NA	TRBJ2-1	CASSFTSTNEQFF	TGTGCCAGCAGCTTTACTTCGACCAATGAGCAGTTCTTC
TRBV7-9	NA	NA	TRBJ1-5	CASRLDGNSNQPQHF	TGTGCCAGCCGCCTCGACGGCAATAGCAATCAGCCCCAGCATTTT